The 24 T cell receptor beta chains below all came from one sample that was sequenced in a study of cytomegalovirus exposure and HLA in healthy donors. PCR employed 60 Vbeta and 13 Jbeta primers. Profiled with immunoSEQ multiplex PCR; TCRdb holds only in-frame clones, not every one. This repertoire includes about 72,000 clones. Sequencing was done on a sample of PBMCs. Receptors originate from a man aged 35 to 55 in good health and CMV-seronegative.

V usage is TRBV6-5 and J usage is TRBJ2-7, with a possible D match to TRBD1 (6 bases). The CDR3 is 16 amino acids. V was trimmed by 0 bases and J by 0 bases, leaving 12 bases between them. CDR1 MNHEY and CDR2 SVGAGI come from the germline V gene. The CDR3 spells CASSYSKGHFSYEQYF. CDR3 in DNA: TGTGCCAGCAGTTACTCGAAGGGACACTTCTCCTACGAGCAGTACTTC.

The chain is built from TRBV4-2 and TRBJ1-2, with D tentatively TRBD1 (5 bases). V lost 0 bases and J lost 7, with 12 bases in between. CDR3 length: 14 residues. The V gene's germline CDR1 is LGHNA and CDR2 YNFKEQ. CDR3 in DNA: TGTGCCAGCAGCCAAGACGAGGGGCGGGGTGGCTACACCTTC. Its protein product is CASSQDEGRGGYTF.

The chain has TRBV9 and TRBJ1-6; 8 bases are a match to TRBD1. V lost 3 bases to trimming and J lost 7 bases; unmatched junction nucleotides: 6. The CDR3 totals 15 residues. Germline CDR1 reads SGDLS; CDR2 reads YYNGEE. In nucleotides, the CDR3 is TGTGCCAGCAGCGCCCGGACAGGGACAAATTCACCCCTCCACTTT. It codes for CASSARTGTNSPLHF.

The V call is TRBV7-2, the J call TRBJ2-2; 11 bases align to TRBD2. Trimming at V came to 5 bases and at J to 6 bases, leaving 8 bases not matched to a gene. Germline-derived CDR1 and CDR2 are SGHTA and FQGNSA. The CDR3 totals 16 residues. In DNA, the CDR3 is TGTGCCAGCAGCACCAGGGGTAGCGGGGGGGCCGGGGAGCTGTTTTTT. This encodes CASSTRGSGGAGELFF.

The V call is TRBV11-2, the J call TRBJ2-2; D gene ambiguous. CDR1 and CDR2 (germline): SGHAT, FQNNGV. The ends were cut back, 5 bases at V and 6 bases at J, with 22 bases in the middle. CDR3 length: 17 residues. For the CDR3, the DNA is TGTGCCAGCAGCACCTCGTCGAGCCACCAATTGCCCGGGGAGCTGTTTTTT. Protein sequence: CASSTSSSHQLPGELFF.

This chain connects TRBV6-5 to TRBJ2-7, with 7 bases aligning to TRBD1. Unmatched junction bases numbered 6, after V lost 2 bases and J lost 2 bases. This CDR3 region has 15 residues. Per the germline V gene, CDR1 is MNHEY and CDR2 is SVGAGI. CDR3: CASSYGRDSAYEQYF. CDR3 bases: TGTGCCAGCAGTTACGGCCGGGACAGCGCCTACGAGCAGTACTTC.

V gene TRBV20-1 combines with J gene TRBJ2-3; D is unclear. CDR1 and CDR2 from the germline V gene are DFQATT and SNEGSKA (reference sequence). This CDR3 contains 11 residues. Trimming pared 6 bases from V and 2 bases from J, leaving 6 bases between. This CDR3 is CSAPHTDTQYF. CDR3 bases: TGCAGTGCCCCCCACACAGATACGCAGTATTTT.

The V call is TRBV9, the J call TRBJ2-7; 7 bases are a match to TRBD1. CDR3 length: 17 residues. Trimming at V came to 0 bases and at J to 7 bases, leaving 16 bases not matched to a gene. Germline loops: CDR1 SGDLS, CDR2 YYNGEE. CDR3 nucleotide sequence: TGTGCCAGCAGCGTAGTCGGGTCAGACAGGGCTTCGGGAGAGCAGTACTTC. The encoded protein is CASSVVGSDRASGEQYF.

Details on this clone: Other DNA sequences in the sample encode the same CDR3. The genes are TRBV5-1 and TRBJ2-5; D remains unclear. The V gene's germline CDR1 is SGHRS and CDR2 YFSETQ. The CDR3 covers 14 residues. V lost 0 bases to trimming and J lost 1 base, with 7 bases between them. CDR3 sequence: CASSLVGLQETQYF. As DNA, the CDR3 is TGCGCCAGCAGCTTGGTGGGCCTCCAAGAGACCCAGTACTTC.

This rearrangement joins TRBV5-6 to TRBJ2-7; 7 nucleotides align to TRBD1. The trim removed 4 bases at V and 4 bases at J, leaving 2 bases unmatched. This CDR3 is 12 amino acids long. Germline CDR1 is SGHDT and CDR2 is YYEEEE. The CDR3 coding sequence is TGTGCCAGCAGCCCACAGGGGTACGAGCAGTACTTC. Residues: CASSPQGYEQYF. The variable domain in full, with the rest retrieved from reference TRBV5-6 and TRBJ2-7, is DAGVTQSPTHLIKTRGQQVTLRCSPKSGHDTVSWYQQALGQGPQFIFQYYEEEERQRGNFPDRFSGHQFPNYSSELNVNALLLGDSALYLCASSPQGYEQYFGPGTRLTVT.

The chain employs TRBV13 and TRBJ1-4, with no clear D. Germline-derived CDR1 and CDR2 are PRHDT and FYEKMQ (reference sequence). The V and J ends lost 5 bases and 12 bases respectively, with 13 bases between them. The CDR3 spans 12 residues. CDR3 residues: CASSPRRTQLFF. The CDR3 bases are TGTGCCAGCAGCCCTAGGAGGACTCAACTGTTTTTT.

Details on this clone: The same CDR3 is also encoded by other DNA sequences in this sample. The chain employs TRBV6-5 and TRBJ2-3; 8 nucleotides agree with TRBD1. Trimming took 0 bases from V and 3 from J; bases not matched to a gene: 5. Germline V gene sequence: CDR1 MNHEY, CDR2 SVGAGI. The CDR3 spans 16 residues. The CDR3 DNA is TGTGCCAGCAGTTACTCGAGACAGGGGAGTACAGATACGCAGTATTTT. This codes for CASSYSRQGSTDTQYF.

The chain recombines TRBV2 with TRBJ2-2, with 7 bases fitting TRBD1. The CDR3 length is 16 residues. Germline V gene lookup returns CDR1 SNHLY and CDR2 FYNNEI. The V and J ends lost 6 bases and 0 bases, in that order; junction bases with no gene match: 7. The CDR3 DNA reads TGTGCCAGCAGCCCCCGGACAGGATCGAACACCGGGGAGCTGTTTTTT. Amino acid sequence: CASSPRTGSNTGELFF.

The chain joins TRBV5-4 to TRBJ1-2; 7 nucleotides match TRBD1. CDR3 length equals 13 residues. J was trimmed by 5 bases and V by 4 bases; bases with no gene match: 5. Germline V gene data show CDR1 as SGHNT and CDR2 as YYREEE (reference sequence). CDR3 bases: TGTGCCAGCAGCCCGGGGACAGAGTATGGCTACACCTTC. It encodes CASSPGTEYGYTF.

The chain employs TRBV7-3 and TRBJ1-5; D unclear. The CDR3 spans 15 residues. V was pared by 2 bases and J by 1 base, with 9 bases between. CDR1 and CDR2 from the germline V gene are SGHTA and FQGTGA. The CDR3 region is CASSLEGGSNQPQHF. The CDR3 bases are TGTGCCAGCAGCTTAGAGGGCGGCAGCAATCAGCCCCAGCATTTT.

J is TRBJ1-5 and V is TRBV27; D unresolved. CDR3 length equals 15 residues. Germline CDR1 is MNHEY and CDR2 is SMNVEV (reference sequence). Trimming took off 1 base at V and 5 bases at J, with 12 bases between the two ends. The CDR3 coding sequence is TGTGCCAGCAGTTTATGGAGCGGATACGATCAGCCCCAGCATTTT. Encoded protein: CASSLWSGYDQPQHF.

V usage is TRBV6-4 and J usage is TRBJ2-3; 8 bases fit TRBD2. The CDR3 length is 15 residues. CDR1 and CDR2 from the germline V gene are MRHNA and SNTAGT. V trimming: 2 bases; J trimming: 2 bases; junction bases outside the gene matches: 3. CDR3 amino acids: CASSDGRGDTDTQYF. DNA for the CDR3: TGTGCCAGCAGTGACGGGCGGGGGGACACAGATACGCAGTATTTT.

The rearrangement uses TRBV11-1 and TRBJ1-1; TRBD1 agrees at 8 bases. The J segment lost 4 bases and the V segment lost 5 bases, leaving 6 bases of the junction unmatched. Germline V lookup: CDR1 SGHAT, CDR2 FQDESV (reference sequence). The CDR3 covers 14 residues. CDR3 sequence reads: CASSVDRGGTEAFF. The CDR3 bases are TGTGCCAGCAGCGTAGACAGGGGTGGCACTGAAGCTTTCTTT. Looking up the rest from reference TRBV11-1 and TRBJ1-1 gives the full variable domain: EAEVAQSPRYKITEKSQAVAFWCDPISGHATLYWYRQILGQGPELLVQFQDESVVDDSQLPKDRFSAERLKGVDSTLKIQPAELGDSAMYLCASSVDRGGTEAFFGQGTRLTVV.

This chain links TRBV27 with TRBJ1-2; possible D gene TRBD1, 6 bases. This CDR3 has 13 residues. V was shortened by 6 bases and J by 3 bases, with 11 bases between the two germline ends. The germline V gene encodes CDR1 MNHEY and CDR2 SMNVEV (reference sequence). The CDR3 spells CASSKKGDYGYTF. CDR3 in DNA: TGTGCCAGCAGCAAAAAGGGGGACTATGGCTACACCTTC.

V usage is TRBV13 and J usage is TRBJ2-1; 10 positions agree with TRBD2. CDR1 is PRHDT, CDR2 FYEKMQ, per germline (reference sequence). CDR3 length: 15 amino acids. With 5 bases clipped from V and 11 bases from J, the junction kept 12 bases outside the gene matches. The CDR3 bases are TGTGCCAGCAGCATGGGGACTAGCGATGGAGGGAAGCAGTTCTTC. This sequence encodes CASSMGTSDGGKQFF.

The rearrangement joins TRBV4-2 to TRBJ1-4; TRBD1 aligns across 10 bases. The CDR3 is made up of 15 amino acids. CDR1 is LGHNA, CDR2 YNFKEQ, per germline. With V trimmed by 1 base and J by 7 bases, 3 bases remained unmatched. CDR3 coding DNA: TGTGCCAGCAGCCAAGCCGGACAGGGGGGTGAAAAACTGTTTTTT. Its protein is CASSQAGQGGEKLFF.

The V and J genes are TRBV7-9 and TRBJ1-5; D remains ambiguous. Germline-derived CDR1 and CDR2 are SEHNR and FQNEAQ (reference sequence). Trimming took 6 bases from V and 0 from J, leaving 9 bases between them. This CDR3 has 14 residues. DNA of the CDR3: TGTGCCAGCAGTTCAGGTTATAGCAATCAGCCCCAGCATTTT. Amino acid sequence: CASSSGYSNQPQHF.

V is TRBV5-1 and J is TRBJ1-5; D is unclear. The CDR3 spans 16 residues. Looked up from germline, CDR1 is SGHRS and CDR2 is YFSETQ. V was trimmed by 0 bases and J by 3 bases, leaving 13 bases between them. The CDR3, as DNA: TGCGCCAGCAGCTTGGATGGTGCGGGATCCAATCAGCCCCAGCATTTT. It translates to CASSLDGAGSNQPQHF.

This chain links TRBV6-4 with TRBJ2-3; 7 nucleotides match TRBD2. Germline trimming cut 4 bases from V and 0 bases from J; bases unmatched to any gene: 4. The CDR3 is made up of 15 amino acids. Germline values: CDR1 MRHNA, CDR2 SNTAGT. The DNA of the CDR3 is TGTGCCAGCAGTGCGATTAGCGGGAGCACAGATACGCAGTATTTT. Its protein product is CASSAISGSTDTQYF.